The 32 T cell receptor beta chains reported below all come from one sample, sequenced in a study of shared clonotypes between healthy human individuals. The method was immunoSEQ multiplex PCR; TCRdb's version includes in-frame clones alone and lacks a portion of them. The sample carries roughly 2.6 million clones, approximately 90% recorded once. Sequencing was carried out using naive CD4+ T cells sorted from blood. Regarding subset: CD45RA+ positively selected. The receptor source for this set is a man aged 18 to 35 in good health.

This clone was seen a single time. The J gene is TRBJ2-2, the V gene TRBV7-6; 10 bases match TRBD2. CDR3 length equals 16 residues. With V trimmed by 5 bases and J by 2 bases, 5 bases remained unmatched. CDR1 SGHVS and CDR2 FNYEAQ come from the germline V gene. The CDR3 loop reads CASSTWTSGNTGELFF. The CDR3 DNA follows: TGTGCCAGCAGCACGTGGACTAGCGGAAACACCGGGGAGCTGTTTTTT.

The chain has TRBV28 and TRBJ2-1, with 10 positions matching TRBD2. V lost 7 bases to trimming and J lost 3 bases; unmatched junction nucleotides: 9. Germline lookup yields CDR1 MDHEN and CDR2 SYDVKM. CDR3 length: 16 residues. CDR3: CASKLASGSSYNEQFF. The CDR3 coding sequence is TGTGCCAGCAAATTGGCTAGCGGGAGTAGCTACAATGAGCAGTTCTTC.

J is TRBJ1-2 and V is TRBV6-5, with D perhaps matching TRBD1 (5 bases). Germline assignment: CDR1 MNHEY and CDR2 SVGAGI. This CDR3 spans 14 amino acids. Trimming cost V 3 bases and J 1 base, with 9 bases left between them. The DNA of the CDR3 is TGTGCCAGCAGTTATCATGGGGGTAACTATGGCTACACCTTC. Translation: CASSYHGGNYGYTF.

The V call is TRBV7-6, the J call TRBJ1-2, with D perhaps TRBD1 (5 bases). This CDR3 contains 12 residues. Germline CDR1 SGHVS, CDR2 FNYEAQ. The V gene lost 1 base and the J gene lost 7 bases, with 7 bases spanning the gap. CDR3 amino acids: CASSLGGPGYTF. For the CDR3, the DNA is TGTGCCAGCAGCTTAGGGGGCCCTGGCTACACCTTC.

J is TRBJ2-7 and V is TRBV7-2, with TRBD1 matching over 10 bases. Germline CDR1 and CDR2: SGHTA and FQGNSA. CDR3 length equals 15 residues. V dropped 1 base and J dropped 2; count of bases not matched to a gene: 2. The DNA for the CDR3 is TGTGCCAGCAGCTTAGATGGGACAGGGGCCTACGAGCAGTACTTC. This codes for CASSLDGTGAYEQYF.

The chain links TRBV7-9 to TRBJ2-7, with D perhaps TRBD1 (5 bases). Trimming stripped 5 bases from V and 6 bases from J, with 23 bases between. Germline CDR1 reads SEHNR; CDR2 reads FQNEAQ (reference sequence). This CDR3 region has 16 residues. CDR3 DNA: TGTGCCAGCAGCATGGGGCATTCCGGCCCCTCTGGCGAGCAGTACTTC. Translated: CASSMGHSGPSGEQYF.

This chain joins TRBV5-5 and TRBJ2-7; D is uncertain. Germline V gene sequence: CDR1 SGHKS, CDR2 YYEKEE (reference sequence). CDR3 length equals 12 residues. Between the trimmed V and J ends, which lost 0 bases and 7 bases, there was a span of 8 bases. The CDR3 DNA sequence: TGTGCCAGCAGCTTGGAGGGTGGAGAGCAGTACTTC. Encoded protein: CASSLEGGEQYF.

CDR3 protein: CASSLDAGPYEQYF. CDR3 nucleotide sequence: TGTGCCAGCAGCTTAGACGCAGGGCCATACGAGCAGTACTTC. The J gene is TRBJ2-7, the V gene TRBV11-2, with a possible D match to TRBD1 (5 bases). Germline V CDR1 and CDR2: SGHAT, FQNNGV. This CDR3 spans 14 amino acids. With 0 bases removed from V and 4 bases from J, the gap between germline ends came to 10 bases.

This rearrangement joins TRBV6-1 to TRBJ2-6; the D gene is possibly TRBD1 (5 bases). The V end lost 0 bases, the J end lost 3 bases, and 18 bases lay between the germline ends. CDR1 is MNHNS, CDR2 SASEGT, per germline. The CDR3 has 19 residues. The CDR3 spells CASSEARQGKRFGANVLTF. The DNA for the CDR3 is TGTGCCAGCAGTGAAGCGCGGCAGGGAAAAAGGTTTGGGGCCAACGTCCTGACTTTC.

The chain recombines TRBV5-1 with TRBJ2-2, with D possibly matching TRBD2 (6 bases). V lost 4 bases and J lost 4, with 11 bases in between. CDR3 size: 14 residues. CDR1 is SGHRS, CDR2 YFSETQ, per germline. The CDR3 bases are TGCGCCAGCAGCACCGGGACTGGCACCGGGGAGCTGTTTTTT. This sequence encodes CASSTGTGTGELFF.

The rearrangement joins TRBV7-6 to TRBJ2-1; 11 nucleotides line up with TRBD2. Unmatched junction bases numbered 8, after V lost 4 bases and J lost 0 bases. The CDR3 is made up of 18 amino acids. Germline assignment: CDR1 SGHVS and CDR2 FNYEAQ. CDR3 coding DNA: TGTGCCAGCAGCTCCCTACTAGCGGGGGCCAGCTCCTACAATGAGCAGTTCTTC. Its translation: CASSSLLAGASSYNEQFF.

The CDR3 here is CAIDTGTGFYEQYF. Here the CDR3 DNA reads TGTGCCATAGATACCGGGACAGGGTTCTACGAGCAGTACTTC. The chain recombines TRBV10-3 with TRBJ2-7, with 9 bases lining up with TRBD1. Germline V gene sequence: CDR1 ENHRY, CDR2 SYGVKD. V gave up 9 bases and J gave up 3 bases; unmatched junction bases: 9. The CDR3 extends over 14 amino acids.

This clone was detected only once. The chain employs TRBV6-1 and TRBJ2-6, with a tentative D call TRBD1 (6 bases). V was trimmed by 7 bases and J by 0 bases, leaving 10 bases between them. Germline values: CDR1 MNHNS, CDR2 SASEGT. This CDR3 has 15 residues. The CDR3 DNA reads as TGTGCCAGCAACAGGGTCCTCTCTGGGGCCAACGTCCTGACTTTC. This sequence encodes CASNRVLSGANVLTF.

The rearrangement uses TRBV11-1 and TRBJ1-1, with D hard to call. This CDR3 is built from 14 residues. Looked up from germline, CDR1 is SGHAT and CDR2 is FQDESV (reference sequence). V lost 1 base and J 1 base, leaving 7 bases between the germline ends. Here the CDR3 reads CASSLVDKNTEAFF. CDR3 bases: TGTGCCAGCAGCTTAGTAGACAAGAACACTGAAGCTTTCTTT.

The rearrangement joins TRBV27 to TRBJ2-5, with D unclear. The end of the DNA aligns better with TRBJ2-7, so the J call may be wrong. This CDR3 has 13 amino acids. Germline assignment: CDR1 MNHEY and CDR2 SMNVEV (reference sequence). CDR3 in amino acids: CASSLSVGYEQYF. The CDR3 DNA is TGTGCCAGCAGTTTATCCGTGGGTTACGAGCAGTACTTC.

In nucleotides, the CDR3 is TGTGCCAGCAGCCCGCGAACAGGGATGGACACTGAAGCTTTCTTT. It specifies CASSPRTGMDTEAFF. This rearrangement joins TRBV7-8 to TRBJ1-1, with D possibly being TRBD1 (6 bases). Germline V gives CDR1 SGHVS, CDR2 FQNEAQ. V was pared by 5 bases and J by 3 bases, with 16 bases between. CDR3 length: 15 amino acids.

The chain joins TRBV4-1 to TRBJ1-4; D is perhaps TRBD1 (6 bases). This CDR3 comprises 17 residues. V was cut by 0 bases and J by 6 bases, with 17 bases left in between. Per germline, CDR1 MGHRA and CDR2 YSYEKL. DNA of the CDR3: TGCGCCAGCAGCCAAGATAAAATCGACCCAGGGGATGAAAAACTGTTTTTT. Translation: CASSQDKIDPGDEKLFF.

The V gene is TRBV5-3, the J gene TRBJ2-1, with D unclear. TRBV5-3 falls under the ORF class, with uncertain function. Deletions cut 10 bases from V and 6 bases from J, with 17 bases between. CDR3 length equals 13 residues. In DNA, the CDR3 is TGTGCCCCAAGAGGTATCAAGCGCAATGAGCAGTTCTTC. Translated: CAPRGIKRNEQFF.

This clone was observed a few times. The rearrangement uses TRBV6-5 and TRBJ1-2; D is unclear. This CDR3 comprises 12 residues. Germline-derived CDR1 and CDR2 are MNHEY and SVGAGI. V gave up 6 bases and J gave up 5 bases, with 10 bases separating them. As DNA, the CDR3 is TGTGCCAGCAGCATCGATAAATATGGCTACACCTTC. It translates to CASSIDKYGYTF.

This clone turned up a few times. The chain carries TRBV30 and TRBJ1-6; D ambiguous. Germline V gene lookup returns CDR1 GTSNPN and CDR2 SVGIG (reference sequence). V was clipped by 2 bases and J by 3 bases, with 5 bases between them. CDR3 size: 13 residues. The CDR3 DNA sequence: TGTGCCTGGAGTCGAGACTATAATTCACCCCTCCACTTT. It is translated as CAWSRDYNSPLHF. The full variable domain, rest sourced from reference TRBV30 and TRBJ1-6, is SQTIHQWPATLVQPVGSPLSLECTVEGTSNPNLYWYRQAAGRGLQLLFYSVGIGQISSEVPQNLSASRPQDRQFILSSKKLLLSDSGFYLCAWSRDYNSPLHFGNGTRLTVT.

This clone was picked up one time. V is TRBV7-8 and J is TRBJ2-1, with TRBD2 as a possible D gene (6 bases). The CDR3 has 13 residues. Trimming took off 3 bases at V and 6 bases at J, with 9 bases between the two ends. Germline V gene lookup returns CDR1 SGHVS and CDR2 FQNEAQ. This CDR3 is CASSLRGGNEQFF. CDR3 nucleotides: TGTGCCAGCAGCTTGAGGGGAGGCAATGAGCAGTTCTTC.

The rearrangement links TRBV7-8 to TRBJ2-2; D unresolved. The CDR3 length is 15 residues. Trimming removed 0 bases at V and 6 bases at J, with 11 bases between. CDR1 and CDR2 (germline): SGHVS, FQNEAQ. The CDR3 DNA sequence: TGTGCCAGCAGCTTAGCGCTGGCCTCCTCCGGGGAGCTGTTTTTT. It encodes CASSLALASSGELFF.

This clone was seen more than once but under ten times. Written as DNA, the CDR3 is TGTGCCAGCAGTGAGACCCTGGGGGGATCCTACGAGCAGTACTTC. Its translation is CASSETLGGSYEQYF. The rearrangement joins TRBV6-1 to TRBJ2-7; D perhaps matches TRBD2 (6 bases). Trimming pared 3 bases from V and 1 base from J, leaving 13 bases between. CDR1 is MNHNS, CDR2 SASEGT, per germline. The CDR3 length is 15 residues.

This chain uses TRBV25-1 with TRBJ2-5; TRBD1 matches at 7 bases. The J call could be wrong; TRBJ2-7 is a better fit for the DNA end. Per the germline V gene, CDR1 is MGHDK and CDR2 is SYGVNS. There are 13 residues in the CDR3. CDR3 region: CASMWTGSYEQYF. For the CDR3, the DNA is TGTGCCAGCATGTGGACAGGAAGCTACGAGCAGTACTTC.

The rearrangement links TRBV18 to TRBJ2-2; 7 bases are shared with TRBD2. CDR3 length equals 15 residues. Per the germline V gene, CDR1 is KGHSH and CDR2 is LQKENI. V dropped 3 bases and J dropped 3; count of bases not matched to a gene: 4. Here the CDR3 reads CASSPWEGYTGELFF. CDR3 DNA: TGTGCCAGCTCACCCTGGGAGGGATACACCGGGGAGCTGTTTTTT.

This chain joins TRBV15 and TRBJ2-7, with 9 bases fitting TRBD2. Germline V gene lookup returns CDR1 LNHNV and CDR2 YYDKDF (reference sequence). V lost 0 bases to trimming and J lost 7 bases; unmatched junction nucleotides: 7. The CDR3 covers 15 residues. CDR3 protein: CATSRDLAGAGEQYF. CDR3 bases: TGTGCCACCAGCAGAGATTTAGCGGGAGCTGGAGAGCAGTACTTC.

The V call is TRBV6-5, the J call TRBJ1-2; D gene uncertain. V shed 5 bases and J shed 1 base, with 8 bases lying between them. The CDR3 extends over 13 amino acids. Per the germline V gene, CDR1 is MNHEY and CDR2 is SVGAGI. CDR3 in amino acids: CASSKDVNYGYTF. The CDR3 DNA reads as TGTGCCAGCAGTAAAGACGTTAACTATGGCTACACCTTC.

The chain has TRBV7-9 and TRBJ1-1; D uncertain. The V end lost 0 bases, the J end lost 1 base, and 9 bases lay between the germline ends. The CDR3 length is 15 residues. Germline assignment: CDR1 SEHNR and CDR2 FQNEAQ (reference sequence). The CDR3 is CASSLAPPPNTEAFF. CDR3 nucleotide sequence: TGTGCCAGCAGCTTAGCGCCACCACCGAACACTGAAGCTTTCTTT.

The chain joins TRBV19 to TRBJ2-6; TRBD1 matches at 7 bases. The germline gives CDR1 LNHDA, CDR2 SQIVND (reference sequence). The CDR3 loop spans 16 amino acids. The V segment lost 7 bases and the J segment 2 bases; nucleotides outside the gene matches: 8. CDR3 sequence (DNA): TGTGCCAGTATAGGGACAGTGCGGGCTGGGGCCAACGTCCTGACTTTC. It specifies CASIGTVRAGANVLTF.

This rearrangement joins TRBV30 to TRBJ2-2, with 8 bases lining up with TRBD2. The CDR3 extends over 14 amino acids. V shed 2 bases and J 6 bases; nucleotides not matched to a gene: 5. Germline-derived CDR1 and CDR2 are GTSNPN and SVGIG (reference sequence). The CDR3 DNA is TGTGCCTGGAGTTATCGGGAGGGAGCCGGGGAGCTGTTTTTT. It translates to CAWSYREGAGELFF.

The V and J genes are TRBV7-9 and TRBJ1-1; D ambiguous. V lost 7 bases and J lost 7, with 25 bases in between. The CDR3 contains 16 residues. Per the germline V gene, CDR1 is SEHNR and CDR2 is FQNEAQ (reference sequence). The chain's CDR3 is CASTSSSAKGEVEAFF. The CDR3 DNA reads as TGTGCCAGCACTTCCTCGTCGGCTAAGGGAGAAGTTGAAGCTTTCTTT.

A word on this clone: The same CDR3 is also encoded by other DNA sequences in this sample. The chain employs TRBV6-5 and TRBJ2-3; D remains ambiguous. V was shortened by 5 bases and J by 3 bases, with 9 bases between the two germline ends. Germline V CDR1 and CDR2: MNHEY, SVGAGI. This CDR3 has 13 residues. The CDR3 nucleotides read TGTGCCAGCAGTCAGACAAGGACAGATACGCAGTATTTT. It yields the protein CASSQTRTDTQYF.